This note documents a single T cell receptor (beta chain) sequence. These data originate in a study of blood T cell repertoires in COVID-19. Some clones are missing from TCRdb's copy, which holds only in-frame ones; the method was immunoSEQ multiplex PCR. The data contain over 50,000 clones, roughly 84% of them singletons. Germline CDR1 is MNHEY and CDR2 is SVGAGI. The CDR3 sequence is 14 residues long. The J segment lost 0 bases and the V segment lost 6 bases, leaving 3 bases of the junction unmatched. This clonotype was obtained from a man between 65 and 85 years old with active COVID-19. The chain couples TRBV6-5 to TRBJ1-1, with TRBD1 matching over 8 bases. Material for sequencing was peripheral blood. The CDR3 region has the DNA TGTGCCAGCAGGGTGGACAGGGTGAACACTGAAGCTTTCTTT. Encoded protein: CASRVDRVNTEAFF.